A selection of T cell receptor beta chains follows, all from one sample in a study of cytotoxic CD8 clonotypes in ibrutinib-treated CLL. Repertoires were generated with immunoSEQ multiplex PCR, while TCRdb's copy carries only in-frame clones and drops some. In the table there are about 120,000 clones, 55% to 75% of which are singletons. Here the sequenced sample was PBMCs, taken after 24 months of ibrutinib treatment. The source of these receptors is a human donor with chronic lymphocytic leukemia. CDR3s leave out the opening cysteine and the closing phenylalanine or tryptophan. The order of the fields is V gene, clone size, CDR3 protein. The size field is filled for only some rows; it gives once, few, many or a size class.

V gene: TRBV25-1; clone size: -; CDR3 protein: ASSKEAPGQGNEKLF
V gene: TRBV28; clone size: -; CDR3 protein: ASMGRGQLSYEQY
V gene: TRBV2; clone size: few; CDR3 protein: ASSTTGGNEQY
V gene: TRBV5-1; clone size: -; CDR3 protein: ASSLGRGREGEAF
V gene: TRBV29-1; clone size: -; CDR3 protein: SVGTGLGNTIY
V gene: TRBV7-2; clone size: -; CDR3 protein: ASSPGDSPLH
V gene: TRBV11-1; clone size: many; CDR3 protein: ASSLAVINTGELF
V gene: TRBV5-1; clone size: -; CDR3 protein: ASSPNRQGAQF
V gene: TRBV7-9; clone size: -; CDR3 protein: ASTTRGGRTDTQY
V gene: TRBV5-1; clone size: -; CDR3 protein: ASSFTGPLYEQY
V gene: TRBV5-1; clone size: many; CDR3 protein: ASSLDPDFDYGYT
V gene: TRBV5-1; clone size: -; CDR3 protein: ASSLDGTGTLGGYT
V gene: TRBV29-1; clone size: -; CDR3 protein: SVEVRGQLHGYT
V gene: TRBV30; clone size: -; CDR3 protein: AWAPGGNRNGYT
V gene: TRBV7-9; clone size: -; CDR3 protein: ASSARAVNYGYT
V gene: TRBV5-1; clone size: -; CDR3 protein: ASILPRALNHEQY
V gene: TRBV6-5; clone size: -; CDR3 protein: ASSYVGLSYNEQF
V gene: TRBV29-1; clone size: -; CDR3 protein: SVGDGGNTQY
V gene: TRBV9; clone size: -; CDR3 protein: ASSVQGQFPGNTIY
V gene: TRBV27; clone size: -; CDR3 protein: ASRYRGGPNSYNEQF
V gene: TRBV5-6; clone size: -; CDR3 protein: ASTGGDTSTDTQY
V gene: TRBV6-1; clone size: -; CDR3 protein: ASSGTGTFGASTDTQY
V gene: TRBV6-1; clone size: -; CDR3 protein: ASSERTQNTGELF
V gene: TRBV27; clone size: -; CDR3 protein: ASSKDRGYEQY
V gene: TRBV19; clone size: -; CDR3 protein: ASSTRASSTDTQY
V gene: TRBV4-1; clone size: -; CDR3 protein: ASSENGTPGEKLF
V gene: TRBV7-9; clone size: -; CDR3 protein: ASGVRGALYNEQF
V gene: TRBV12-5; clone size: -; CDR3 protein: ASRESNQPQH
V gene: TRBV6-5; clone size: -; CDR3 protein: ASRGDRGPYEQY
V gene: TRBV18; clone size: few; CDR3 protein: ASSPPGGNGYT
V gene: TRBV5-6; clone size: -; CDR3 protein: ASSGRGFTGNIQY
V gene: TRBV7-9; clone size: -; CDR3 protein: ASSSRQGAYEQY